These T cell receptor beta chains were read from a single sample in a study of OX40 agonist ivuxolimab in advanced cancers. Measured with immunoSEQ multiplex PCR; TCRdb has only the in-frame clones, and not every one. The sample has 9,500 to 12,000 clones, 76% seen once. Here the sequenced sample was CD4+ or CD8+ T cells sorted from blood, taken in a trial of the OX40 agonist ivuxolimab. These receptors were collected from an adult with an advanced solid tumor such as melanoma, head and neck, liver or kidney cancer. Both conserved end residues are part of each CDR3. A D gene is named only where the DNA matches it firmly. Clone size appears in some rows only: once, few, many, or a class for an expanded clone.

j_gene: TRBJ1-4
d_gene: .
len: 15
v_gene: TRBV28
abundance: .
CDR3aa: CASRSPGGSGEKLFF
CDR3nt: TGTGCCAGCAGATCCCCCGGGGGCTCGGGAGAAAAACTGTTTTTT

j_gene: TRBJ2-2
d_gene: .
len: 13
v_gene: TRBV5-1
abundance: once
CDR3aa: CASSLANTGELFF
CDR3nt: TGCGCCAGCAGCTTGGCAAACACCGGGGAGCTGTTTTTT

j_gene: TRBJ2-3
d_gene: TRBD2
len: 17
v_gene: TRBV5-4
abundance: few
CDR3aa: CASSSDPGLAGGPAGYF
CDR3nt: TGTGCCAGCAGCTCCGACCCGGGACTAGCGGGGGGGCCCGCGGGGTATTTT

j_gene: TRBJ2-2
d_gene: TRBD2
len: 15
v_gene: TRBV6-1
abundance: .
CDR3aa: CASRGTSGGIGELFF
CDR3nt: TGTGCCAGCAGAGGGACTAGCGGGGGGATCGGGGAGCTGTTTTTT

j_gene: TRBJ2-5
d_gene: .
len: 15
v_gene: TRBV28
abundance: .
CDR3aa: CASSFWTDIQETQYF
CDR3nt: TGTGCCAGCAGCTTTTGGACAGATATTCAAGAGACCCAGTACTTC

j_gene: TRBJ1-1
d_gene: TRBD1
len: 18
v_gene: TRBV28
abundance: .
CDR3aa: CASSLVFDRGRSDTEAFF
CDR3nt: TGTGCCAGCAGTTTAGTATTCGACAGGGGGCGATCCGACACTGAAGCTTTCTTT

j_gene: TRBJ1-1
d_gene: .
len: 12
v_gene: TRBV7-1
abundance: .
CDR3aa: CASSPTGTTAFF
CDR3nt: TGTGCCAGCAGCCCCACGGGGACAACAGCTTTCTTT

j_gene: TRBJ2-7
d_gene: TRBD1
len: 15
v_gene: TRBV5-1
abundance: .
CDR3aa: CASSVEQGRSYEQYF
CDR3nt: TGCGCCAGCAGCGTAGAACAGGGGCGCTCCTACGAGCAGTACTTC

j_gene: TRBJ2-7
d_gene: .
len: 11
v_gene: TRBV29-1
abundance: .
CDR3aa: CSVERGNEQYF
CDR3nt: TGCAGCGTTGAACGAGGGAACGAGCAGTACTTC

j_gene: TRBJ1-1
d_gene: TRBD1
len: 14
v_gene: TRBV6-5
abundance: medium-sized
CDR3aa: CASSWTGPRSGAFF
CDR3nt: TGTGCCAGCAGTTGGACAGGGCCGAGATCCGGGGCTTTCTTT

j_gene: TRBJ2-1
d_gene: .
len: 14
v_gene: TRBV5-8
abundance: few
CDR3aa: CASSFPGTHNEQFF
CDR3nt: TGTGCCAGCAGCTTCCCCGGCACACACAATGAGCAGTTCTTC

j_gene: TRBJ2-1
d_gene: TRBD2
len: 15
v_gene: TRBV27
abundance: .
CDR3aa: CASGTSGGTYNEQFF
CDR3nt: TGTGCCAGCGGTACTAGCGGGGGGACCTACAATGAGCAGTTCTTC

j_gene: TRBJ1-5
d_gene: .
len: 15
v_gene: TRBV6-1
abundance: .
CDR3aa: CASTWTADSNQPQHF
CDR3nt: TGTGCCAGCACCTGGACGGCAGATAGCAATCAGCCCCAGCATTTT

j_gene: TRBJ2-1
d_gene: .
len: 14
v_gene: TRBV4-1
abundance: .
CDR3aa: CASSPGSSYNEQFF
CDR3nt: TGCGCCAGCAGTCCAGGTTCCTCCTACAATGAGCAGTTCTTC

j_gene: TRBJ2-7
d_gene: TRBD2
len: 14
v_gene: TRBV7-3
abundance: .
CDR3aa: CASSLLAGGDEQYF
CDR3nt: TGTGCCAGCAGCTTATTAGCGGGGGGCGACGAGCAGTACTTC

j_gene: TRBJ2-7
d_gene: .
len: 14
v_gene: TRBV11-3
abundance: .
CDR3aa: CASSFTGSDYEQYF
CDR3nt: TGTGCCAGCAGCTTCACAGGGTCTGACTACGAGCAGTACTTC

j_gene: TRBJ2-5
d_gene: .
len: 15
v_gene: TRBV28
abundance: .
CDR3aa: CASRTEDRYQETQYF
CDR3nt: TGTGCCAGCAGGACCGAAGACAGGTACCAAGAGACCCAGTACTTC

j_gene: TRBJ2-2
d_gene: TRBD2
len: 13
v_gene: TRBV29-1
abundance: once
CDR3aa: CSAGGGTTGELFF
CDR3nt: TGCAGCGCTGGGGGGGGAACCACCGGGGAGCTGTTTTTT

j_gene: TRBJ1-4
d_gene: TRBD1
len: 16
v_gene: TRBV18
abundance: .
CDR3aa: CASSPPLTGGDEKLFF
CDR3nt: TGTGCCAGCTCACCTCCATTGACAGGGGGGGATGAAAAACTGTTTTTT

j_gene: TRBJ1-4
d_gene: TRBD1
len: 18
v_gene: TRBV7-8
abundance: once
CDR3aa: CASSFRTGGGGRGEKLFF
CDR3nt: TGTGCCAGCAGCTTTCGGACAGGGGGCGGGGGTCGCGGTGAAAAACTGTTTTTT

j_gene: TRBJ2-1
d_gene: TRBD2
len: 16
v_gene: TRBV9
abundance: .
CDR3aa: CASSTPRGGHGNEQFF
CDR3nt: TGTGCCAGCAGCACTCCCCGGGGGGGCCATGGAAATGAGCAGTTCTTC

j_gene: TRBJ2-3
d_gene: .
len: 15
v_gene: TRBV9
abundance: .
CDR3aa: CASSTGIFSTDTQYF
CDR3nt: TGTGCCAGCAGCACAGGGATTTTTAGCACAGATACGCAGTATTTT

j_gene: TRBJ2-3
d_gene: .
len: 16
v_gene: TRBV27
abundance: .
CDR3aa: CASSSYPGPYTDTQYF
CDR3nt: TGTGCCAGCAGTTCCTATCCCGGACCTTACACAGATACGCAGTATTTT

j_gene: TRBJ2-7
d_gene: .
len: 19
v_gene: TRBV7-9
abundance: .
CDR3aa: CASSLAVRQDTHVPYEQYF
CDR3nt: TGTGCCAGCAGCTTAGCGGTGAGGCAGGACACCCATGTACCGTACGAGCAGTACTTC

j_gene: TRBJ2-5
d_gene: TRBD2
len: 16
v_gene: TRBV6-4
abundance: .
CDR3aa: CASSDRTSGGKETQYF
CDR3nt: TGTGCCAGCAGTGATCGGACTAGCGGGGGGAAAGAGACCCAGTACTTC

j_gene: TRBJ2-5
d_gene: .
len: 16
v_gene: TRBV9
abundance: .
CDR3aa: CASSVDQGELRETQYF
CDR3nt: TGTGCCAGCAGCGTAGATCAAGGGGAGTTAAGAGAGACCCAGTACTTC

j_gene: TRBJ2-7
d_gene: .
len: 15
v_gene: TRBV6-1
abundance: .
CDR3aa: CASMAGQDGIFWQYF
CDR3nt: .

j_gene: TRBJ2-1
d_gene: .
len: 13
v_gene: TRBV19
abundance: few
CDR3aa: CASSLRRGNEQFF
CDR3nt: TGTGCCAGTAGTCTACGGAGGGGCAATGAGCAGTTCTTC

j_gene: TRBJ2-1
d_gene: TRBD1
len: 13
v_gene: TRBV7-3
abundance: .
CDR3aa: CASSPGTGNEQFF
CDR3nt: TGTGCCAGCAGCCCAGGGACAGGCAATGAGCAGTTCTTC

j_gene: TRBJ2-1
d_gene: TRBD2
len: 11
v_gene: TRBV7-9
abundance: few
CDR3aa: CATNRGLPQFF
CDR3nt: TGTGCCACTAACCGGGGACTACCGCAGTTCTTC

j_gene: TRBJ2-5
d_gene: .
len: 15
v_gene: TRBV5-1
abundance: .
CDR3aa: CASRRAGDLPETQYF
CDR3nt: TGCGCCAGCAGGCGCGCAGGGGACCTCCCCGAGACCCAGTACTTC

j_gene: TRBJ2-5
d_gene: .
len: 14
v_gene: TRBV9
abundance: .
CDR3aa: CASSVVAGKETQYF
CDR3nt: TGTGCCAGCAGCGTAGTGGCGGGGAAAGAGACCCAGTACTTC

j_gene: TRBJ2-7
d_gene: .
len: 15
v_gene: TRBV9
abundance: .
CDR3aa: CASSLRETAIHEQYF
CDR3nt: TGTGCCAGCAGCCTGAGGGAGACAGCTATCCACGAGCAGTACTTC

j_gene: TRBJ2-1
d_gene: .
len: 15
v_gene: TRBV7-3
abundance: few
CDR3aa: CASSPGLSLYNEQFF
CDR3nt: TGTGCCAGCAGCCCTGGCCTATCCTTGTACAATGAGCAGTTCTTC

j_gene: TRBJ1-6
d_gene: .
len: 13
v_gene: TRBV5-6
abundance: .
CDR3aa: CASSLVTNSPLHF
CDR3nt: TGTGCCAGCAGCTTGGTGACGAATTCACCCCTCCACTTT

j_gene: TRBJ1-2
d_gene: .
len: 14
v_gene: TRBV2
abundance: .
CDR3aa: CASSEDDRNYGYTF
CDR3nt: TGTGCCAGCAGTGAGGATGACAGAAACTATGGCTACACCTTC

j_gene: TRBJ1-5
d_gene: TRBD1
len: 15
v_gene: TRBV2
abundance: .
CDR3aa: CASSAGQASNQPQHF
CDR3nt: TGTGCCAGCAGTGCAGGACAGGCCAGCAATCAGCCCCAGCATTTT

j_gene: TRBJ2-2
d_gene: TRBD1
len: 13
v_gene: TRBV9
abundance: .
CDR3aa: CASQTGHTGELFF
CDR3nt: TGTGCCAGCCAGACAGGGCACACCGGGGAGCTGTTTTTT

j_gene: TRBJ1-6
d_gene: .
len: 15
v_gene: TRBV4-3
abundance: .
CDR3aa: CASSQERQTNSPLHF
CDR3nt: TGCGCCAGCAGCCAAGAACGTCAAACTAATTCACCCCTCCACTTT

j_gene: TRBJ2-1
d_gene: .
len: 13
v_gene: TRBV27
abundance: few
CDR3aa: CASSPRFYNEQFF
CDR3nt: TGTGCCAGCAGTCCACGGTTTTACAATGAGCAGTTCTTC

j_gene: TRBJ2-1
d_gene: TRBD1
len: 15
v_gene: TRBV7-6
abundance: .
CDR3aa: CASSFNSGGYNEQFF
CDR3nt: TGTGCCAGCAGCTTCAACTCAGGGGGCTACAATGAGCAGTTCTTC

j_gene: TRBJ1-4
d_gene: .
len: 15
v_gene: TRBV6-6
abundance: .
CDR3aa: CASSRKPRDREKLFF
CDR3nt: TGTGCCAGCAGTAGAAAACCGAGGGATCGCGAAAAACTGTTTTTT

j_gene: TRBJ2-7
d_gene: TRBD2
len: 15
v_gene: TRBV6-1
abundance: .
CDR3aa: CASSEFSGGAGEQYF
CDR3nt: TGTGCCAGCAGTGAATTTAGCGGGGGGGCGGGCGAGCAGTACTTC

j_gene: TRBJ2-5
d_gene: .
len: 15
v_gene: TRBV27
abundance: few
CDR3aa: CASSSTGTWGETQYF
CDR3nt: TGTGCCAGCAGCTCCACAGGGACCTGGGGAGAGACCCAGTACTTC

j_gene: TRBJ2-7
d_gene: .
len: 16
v_gene: TRBV29-1
abundance: .
CDR3aa: CSVGGGTGTAIYEQYF
CDR3nt: TGCAGCGTTGGGGGTGGGACCGGCACGGCCATCTACGAGCAGTACTTC

j_gene: TRBJ2-7
d_gene: .
len: 14
v_gene: TRBV18
abundance: .
CDR3aa: CASSSYRTVDEQYF
CDR3nt: TGTGCCAGCTCATCATACCGGACCGTTGACGAGCAGTACTTC

j_gene: TRBJ2-2
d_gene: .
len: 16
v_gene: TRBV4-2
abundance: few
CDR3aa: CASSQEDRGLTGELFF
CDR3nt: TGTGCCAGCAGCCAAGAGGATAGAGGCCTCACCGGGGAGCTGTTTTTT

j_gene: TRBJ1-1
d_gene: TRBD1
len: 15
v_gene: TRBV5-1
abundance: .
CDR3aa: CASSGAGQGVTEAFF
CDR3nt: TGCGCCAGCAGCGGGGCCGGACAGGGGGTCACTGAAGCTTTCTTT

j_gene: TRBJ2-2
d_gene: .
len: 12
v_gene: TRBV6-1
abundance: .
CDR3aa: CASSDLAGELFF
CDR3nt: TGTGCCAGCAGTGATCTTGCCGGGGAGCTGTTTTTT

j_gene: TRBJ2-1
d_gene: TRBD1
len: 18
v_gene: TRBV9
abundance: once
CDR3aa: CASSTQVVRDRVDNEQFF
CDR3nt: TGTGCCAGCAGCACCCAAGTCGTTCGGGACAGGGTGGACAATGAGCAGTTCTTC

j_gene: TRBJ2-1
d_gene: TRBD2
len: 14
v_gene: TRBV11-2
abundance: .
CDR3aa: CASSFERGLNEQFF
CDR3nt: TGTGCCAGCAGCTTTGAGCGGGGGTTGAATGAGCAGTTCTTC

j_gene: TRBJ2-2
d_gene: .
len: 14
v_gene: TRBV4-1
abundance: .
CDR3aa: CASSSVAGTGELFF
CDR3nt: TGCGCCAGCAGCTCCGTTGCCGGCACCGGGGAGCTGTTTTTT

j_gene: TRBJ2-7
d_gene: .
len: 14
v_gene: TRBV23-1
abundance: few
CDR3aa: CASSLYLGSYEQYF
CDR3nt: TGCGCCAGCAGTCTGTACTTGGGCTCCTACGAGCAGTACTTC

j_gene: TRBJ2-6
d_gene: TRBD1
len: 17
v_gene: TRBV19
abundance: .
CDR3aa: CASRAGTGDPGANVLTF
CDR3nt: TGTGCCAGTAGGGCCGGGACAGGGGATCCTGGGGCCAACGTCCTGACTTTC

j_gene: TRBJ2-1
d_gene: .
len: 11
v_gene: TRBV4-1
abundance: .
CDR3aa: CASSSYNEQFF
CDR3nt: TGCGCCAGCAGCTCCTACAATGAGCAGTTCTTC

j_gene: TRBJ1-1
d_gene: .
len: 13
v_gene: TRBV27
abundance: .
CDR3aa: CASTTGGNTEAFF
CDR3nt: TGTGCCAGCACCACTGGGGGAAACACTGAAGCTTTCTTT

j_gene: TRBJ2-7
d_gene: .
len: 13
v_gene: TRBV2
abundance: .
CDR3aa: CASSVNSFYEQYF
CDR3nt: TGTGCCAGCAGTGTCAACAGTTTCTACGAGCAGTACTTC

j_gene: TRBJ2-5
d_gene: TRBD2
len: 16
v_gene: TRBV9
abundance: once
CDR3aa: CASSELAGGPRETQYF
CDR3nt: TGTGCCAGCAGCGAACTAGCGGGGGGGCCTAGAGAGACCCAGTACTTC

j_gene: TRBJ1-4
d_gene: .
len: 14
v_gene: TRBV28
abundance: .
CDR3aa: CASSLMDGNEKLFF
CDR3nt: TGTGCCAGCAGTTTAATGGACGGTAATGAAAAACTGTTTTTT

j_gene: TRBJ2-2
d_gene: TRBD1
len: 16
v_gene: TRBV28
abundance: few
CDR3aa: CASRTLGTANTGELFF
CDR3nt: TGTGCCAGCCGTACCCTGGGGACAGCGAACACCGGGGAGCTGTTTTTT